Reported below is one T cell receptor (beta chain). With 4 bases clipped from V and 3 bases from J, the junction kept 3 bases outside the gene matches. There are 13 residues in the CDR3. Germline loops: CDR1 SGHRS, CDR2 YFSETQ. TCRdb keeps only in-frame clones here, not all; method: immunoSEQ multiplex PCR. The table records under 200,000 clones, over 70% of them present only once. This record comes from a study of blood T cell repertoires in COVID-19. The rearrangement uses TRBV5-1 and TRBJ1-2; 7 positions match TRBD1. The material sequenced was PBMCs or T cells enriched from blood (not recorded which). This receptor was taken from a woman in her fifties or sixties who had recovered from COVID-19. As DNA, the CDR3 is TGCGCCAGCAGCCCGGACAGGCACTATGGCTACACCTTC. Residues: CASSPDRHYGYTF.